These 28 T cell receptor beta chains were sequenced from one sample in a study of T cells after yellow fever vaccination. TCRdb analysed the 5' RACE reads with MiXCR anew, one entry per CDR3 protein. The sample shows hundreds of thousands of distinct CDR3 sequences, around 3.6% of them seen only once. Sequences were derived from PBMCs, sampled on the day of the yellow fever booster vaccination. The receptors come from a man aged 18 to 30 who received the YFV17D yellow fever vaccine.

This clonotype was detected many times. The chain couples TRBV4-1 to TRBJ2-1; 7 nucleotides agree with TRBD2. The V gene end was trimmed by 0 bases and the J gene end by 5 bases; junction bases not matched to a gene: 7. The germline CDR1 and CDR2 sequences are MGHRA and YSYEKL. The CDR3 runs 16 residues. The CDR3 DNA follows: TGCGCCAGCAGCCAAGACGGGAGGAGTTGGAACAATGAGCAGTTCTTC. It yields the protein CASSQDGRSWNNEQFF.

This clonotype has just a few counts. V and J are TRBV5-1 and TRBJ1-1, with 9 bases that match TRBD1. The length of the CDR3 is 16 residues. Germline CDR1 SGHRS, CDR2 YFSETQ. The V segment lost 0 bases and the J segment 3 bases; nucleotides outside the gene matches: 6. The CDR3 DNA is TGCGCCAGCAGCTTGGTGTGGACAGGGGCAGACACTGAAGCTTTCTTT. Its translation: CASSLVWTGADTEAFF.

This clonotype was seen more than once but under ten times. CDR3 amino acids: CASSSGGNTIYF. DNA for the CDR3: TGTGCCAGCAGTTCAGGGGGAAACACCATATATTTT. The chain has TRBV27 and TRBJ1-3, with D tentatively TRBD1 (5 bases). V shed 4 bases and J shed 4 bases, with 5 bases lying between them. Per germline, CDR1 MNHEY and CDR2 SMNVEV (reference sequence). This CDR3 is built from 12 residues.

This clonotype has at least ten counts. V is TRBV7-2 and J is TRBJ2-1; 8 positions match TRBD2. The junction had 6 bases not matched to a gene; V was cut back by 1 base and J by 4 bases. The CDR3 contains 16 residues. Germline V gene sequence: CDR1 SGHTA, CDR2 FQGNSA. The CDR3 sequence: CASSLGAGGHYNEQFF. The CDR3 bases are TGTGCCAGCAGCTTAGGGGCGGGGGGACATTACAATGAGCAGTTCTTC.

V gene TRBV4-3 combines with J gene TRBJ2-1; D possibly corresponds to TRBD1 (5 bases). Trimming shortened V by 0 bases and J by 6 bases, and 15 bases separated the two germline ends. The CDR3 consists of 16 residues. Germline CDR1 is LGHNA and CDR2 is YSLEER. DNA of the CDR3: TGCGCCAGCAGCCAAGAAAGGGTGGGGCTAGTCAATGAGCAGTTCTTC. Residues: CASSQERVGLVNEQFF.

This chain uses TRBV23-1 with TRBJ2-5; D not resolved. TRBV23-1 is filed as an ORF, its function uncertain. The V end lost 3 bases, the J end lost 5 bases, and 22 bases lay between the germline ends. The CDR3 consists of 17 residues. The CDR3 nucleotides are TGCGCCAGCAGTCACCACGCCCTCCGGGCCGGAGAGGAGACCCAGTACTTC. Translated, it gives CASSHHALRAGEETQYF.

This clonotype was counted at least ten times. The chain uses TRBV4-1 and TRBJ1-1, with D unclear. Germline V gives CDR1 MGHRA, CDR2 YSYEKL. Trimming removed 2 bases from V and 0 bases from J, with 16 bases in between. There are 17 residues in the CDR3. Here the CDR3 reads CASSQNPVEAVNTEAFF. The CDR3 coding sequence is TGCGCCAGCAGCCAAAACCCTGTGGAGGCTGTGAACACTGAAGCTTTCTTT.

In this sample, this clonotype turned up many times. The chain employs TRBV18 and TRBJ2-1; D is uncertain. This CDR3 has 14 residues. Germline-derived CDR1 and CDR2 are KGHSH and LQKENI. The V end lost 4 bases, the J end lost 0 bases, and 7 bases lay between the germline ends. The CDR3: CASSLEVSYNEQFF. CDR3 sequence (DNA): TGTGCCAGCTCACTCGAAGTCTCCTACAATGAGCAGTTCTTC.

The table lists this clonotype with many counts. This rearrangement joins TRBV29-1 to TRBJ2-2, with D hard to call. Germline V gene lookup returns CDR1 SQVTM and CDR2 ANQGSEA. V was shortened by 2 bases and J by 3 bases, with 10 bases between the two germline ends. The CDR3 covers 14 residues. The DNA for the CDR3 is TGCAGCGTTGAATCTGTTTCTCACACCGGGGAGCTGTTTTTT. Protein: CSVESVSHTGELFF.

This clonotype has only a few counts. The V gene is TRBV5-5, the J gene TRBJ2-3; 7 bases match TRBD2. The CDR3 spans 15 residues. V was pared by 4 bases and J by 7 bases, with 12 bases of the junction left unmatched. The germline V gene encodes CDR1 SGHKS and CDR2 YYEKEE (reference sequence). The CDR3 protein is CASSLTGGGTHTQYF. CDR3 bases: TGTGCCAGCAGCCTGACGGGCGGGGGTACGCATACGCAGTATTTT.

This clonotype was observed a few times. In DNA form, the CDR3 reads TGTGCCAGCAGCCAAGATATTCCGGGTTGGACCTATAATTCACCCCTCCACTTT. Protein product: CASSQDIPGWTYNSPLHF. V gene TRBV3-1 combines with J gene TRBJ1-6; D is ambiguous. V was clipped by 0 bases and J by 2 bases, with 14 bases between them. This CDR3 has 18 residues. From germline, CDR1 is LGHDT and CDR2 YNNKEL (reference sequence).

CDR3 DNA sequence: TGTGCCAGCAGCGGTGGGACTAGCGGAGATACGCAGTATTTT. As protein: CASSGGTSGDTQYF. This chain joins TRBV9 and TRBJ2-3, with TRBD2 matching 11 bases. CDR1 SGDLS and CDR2 YYNGEE come from the germline V gene. CDR3 size: 14 residues. Germline trimming cut 3 bases from V and 5 bases from J; bases unmatched to any gene: 2.

This clonotype has at least ten counts. J is TRBJ2-6 and V is TRBV20-1; TRBD1 is a possible D gene (5 bases). The V end lost 7 bases, the J end lost 0 bases, and 10 bases lay between the germline ends. This CDR3 is built from 14 residues. Germline V lookup: CDR1 DFQATT, CDR2 SNEGSKA (reference sequence). CDR3 sequence (DNA): TGCAGTGGGGGTCAGGGCTCTGGGGCCAACGTCCTGACTTTC. Amino acid sequence: CSGGQGSGANVLTF.

Comment on this clonotype: Sequence at one end of the junction differs from germline and may be a read error. The genes are TRBV20-1 and TRBJ2-1; the match to TRBD1 covers 9 bases. CDR1 and CDR2 from the germline V gene are DFQATT and SNEGSKA (reference sequence). The CDR3 runs to 16 residues. This chain's CDR3 is CSARHRGRLSYDEQFF. CDR3 nucleotides: TGCAGTGCTCGCCACAGGGGGCGTCTCTCCTACGATGAGCAGTTCTTC.

The chain employs TRBV24-1 and TRBJ2-1; 10 bases line up with TRBD2. The germline gives CDR1 KGHDR, CDR2 SFDVKD. The CDR3 spans 20 residues. The trim removed 4 bases at V and 0 bases at J, leaving 14 bases unmatched. The CDR3 coding sequence is TGTGCCACCAGTGACACATCCGCTAGCGGGGGCCTAAGCTCCTACAATGAGCAGTTCTTC. Residues: CATSDTSASGGLSSYNEQFF.

This clonotype was counted between two and nine times. The CDR3 sequence is CASSLGTTSTDTQYF. Here the CDR3 DNA reads TGCGCCAGCAGCTTAGGGACAACTAGCACAGATACGCAGTATTTT. This chain links TRBV5-1 with TRBJ2-3, with D possibly being TRBD1 (6 bases). Germline V gives CDR1 SGHRS, CDR2 YFSETQ. Trimming shortened V by 2 bases and J by 0 bases, and 10 bases separated the two germline ends. This CDR3 contains 15 residues.

This clonotype was counted between two and nine times. V usage is TRBV27 and J usage is TRBJ2-2; D remains unclear. The V end was cut by 3 bases, the J end by 7 bases, with 9 bases between. This CDR3 has 13 amino acids. The germline V gene encodes CDR1 MNHEY and CDR2 SMNVEV (reference sequence). The CDR3: CASSFGLGGELFF. In nucleotides, the CDR3 is TGTGCCAGCAGTTTCGGTTTGGGCGGGGAGCTGTTTTTT.

This clonotype has at least ten counts. This rearrangement joins TRBV20-1 to TRBJ2-2; D is unresolved. CDR1 and CDR2 (germline): DFQATT, SNEGSKA (reference sequence). CDR3 length: 15 residues. The V end lost 0 bases, the J end lost 4 bases, and 12 bases lay between the germline ends. The CDR3 reads CSARDRTNFTGELFF. CDR3 DNA: TGCAGTGCTAGAGATCGCACCAATTTCACCGGGGAGCTGTTTTTT.

In this sample, this clonotype turned up a few times. The V and J genes are TRBV20-1 and TRBJ1-1; a weak D match, TRBD1 (6 bases). This CDR3 spans 14 amino acids. Germline loops: CDR1 DFQATT, CDR2 SNEGSKA (reference sequence). V was trimmed by 5 bases and J by 5 bases, leaving 18 bases between them. CDR3: CSAPVGHRVTEAFF. CDR3 nucleotides: TGCAGTGCTCCCGTTGGCCACAGGGTTACTGAAGCTTTCTTT.

This clonotype was seen repeatedly, ten times or more. The chain has TRBV29-1 and TRBJ2-2, with 8 bases identical to TRBD2. V shed 8 bases, J shed 1 base, and the junction held 3 bases outside the gene matches. This CDR3 contains 13 residues. CDR1 is SQVTM and CDR2 is ANQGSEA in the germline V gene. The CDR3: CSRGGRNTGELFF. CDR3 bases: TGCAGCCGGGGGGGGCGGAACACCGGGGAGCTGTTTTTT.

The chain has TRBV7-9 and TRBJ2-2; D is ambiguous. Trimming removed 5 bases at V and 7 bases at J, with 14 bases between. The CDR3 has 14 residues. Germline-derived CDR1 and CDR2 are SEHNR and FQNEAQ (reference sequence). The CDR3: CASSRVPTGGELFF. The CDR3 DNA reads as TGTGCCAGCAGCCGGGTCCCGACGGGCGGGGAGCTGTTTTTT.

This clonotype was observed a handful of times. The chain combines TRBV19 with TRBJ2-3; D not certain. Germline CDR1 LNHDA, CDR2 SQIVND (reference sequence). The CDR3 contains 14 residues. Trimming removed 5 bases from V and 1 base from J, with 10 bases in between. The chain's CDR3 is CASSFAGRTDTQYF. The CDR3 coding sequence is TGTGCCAGTAGTTTTGCAGGTCGCACAGATACGCAGTATTTT.

The rearrangement joins TRBV11-2 to TRBJ2-3; 9 bases line up with TRBD2. The CDR3 loop spans 15 amino acids. J was trimmed by 6 bases and V by 4 bases; bases with no gene match: 8. The germline CDR1 and CDR2 sequences are SGHAT and FQNNGV. CDR3 coding DNA: TGTGCCAGCAGCTCCCGACTAGCGGTGGGGGATACGCAGTATTTT. This gives the protein CASSSRLAVGDTQYF.

This clonotype showed up many times. The rearrangement joins TRBV20-1 to TRBJ2-3, with D possibly called TRBD1 or TRBD2 (5 bases each). Germline V gene lookup returns CDR1 DFQATT and CDR2 SNEGSKA (reference sequence). This CDR3 comprises 14 residues. V lost 3 bases to trimming and J lost 0 bases, with 10 bases between them. CDR3 region: CSASRGPSTDTQYF. For the CDR3, the DNA is TGCAGTGCTAGTAGGGGACCAAGCACAGATACGCAGTATTTT.

This clonotype was counted at least ten times. The chain links TRBV7-8 to TRBJ2-1, with D possibly being TRBD2 (6 bases). Trimming took 3 bases from V and 9 from J, leaving 12 bases between them. CDR3 size: 13 residues. Germline V gives CDR1 SGHVS, CDR2 FQNEAQ. CDR3 sequence: CASSFSGVGEQFF. The DNA for the CDR3 is TGTGCCAGCAGCTTCTCGGGGGTGGGTGAGCAGTTCTTC.

The chain joins TRBV5-4 to TRBJ2-2; no firm D call. CDR1 and CDR2 from the germline V gene are SGHNT and YYREEE (reference sequence). V was clipped by 2 bases and J by 3 bases, with 11 bases between them. The CDR3 has 15 residues. Here the CDR3 DNA reads TGTGCCAGCAGCTTCCGTGGCCGAGACACCGGGGAGCTGTTTTTT. Amino acid sequence: CASSFRGRDTGELFF.

This clonotype was observed a few times. The V and J genes are TRBV27 and TRBJ1-6; D possibly corresponds to TRBD1 (5 bases). Germline V lookup: CDR1 MNHEY, CDR2 SMNVEV (reference sequence). V was cut by 5 bases and J by 1 base, with 15 bases left in between. The CDR3 runs 17 residues. This CDR3 reads CASSGDPGRSYNSPLHF. For the CDR3, the DNA is TGTGCCAGCAGTGGGGACCCAGGGAGGTCCTATAATTCACCCCTCCACTTT.

This clonotype occurred many times. This chain uses TRBV7-2 with TRBJ2-7, with a possible D match to TRBD1 (6 bases). The germline gives CDR1 SGHTA, CDR2 FQGNSA. V gave up 3 bases and J gave up 3 bases, with 9 bases separating them. The CDR3 runs to 13 residues. The CDR3 is CASSFQGLYEQYF. The CDR3 DNA follows: TGTGCCAGCAGCTTCCAGGGGCTCTACGAGCAGTACTTC.